This passage covers 29 T cell receptor beta chains from one sample sequenced in a study of cytotoxic CD8 clonotypes in ibrutinib-treated CLL. Sequencing used immunoSEQ multiplex PCR; TCRdb keeps in-frame clones, though not all of them. The repertoire holds 55,000 to 60,000 clones, with roughly 50% as singletons. The source was PBMCs, collected at disease progression, from a patient treated with ibrutinib. All receptors come from a human donor with chronic lymphocytic leukemia.

The chain joins TRBV4-2 to TRBJ2-7; TRBD2 matches 9 bases. Germline CDR1 and CDR2: LGHNA and YNFKEQ. V was pared by 1 base and J by 3 bases, with 10 bases of the junction left unmatched. The CDR3 is made up of 17 amino acids. CDR3 in amino acids: CASSQVLSAGGSYEQYF. The CDR3 nucleotides read TGTGCCAGCAGCCAAGTTCTATCGGCGGGAGGGAGCTACGAGCAGTACTTC.

This chain links TRBV4-1 with TRBJ2-7, with 9 bases identical to TRBD2. The J segment lost 0 bases and the V segment lost 0 bases, leaving 6 bases of the junction unmatched. This CDR3 spans 17 amino acids. CDR1 is MGHRA, CDR2 YSYEKL, per germline. This CDR3 is CASSQEGGGALSYEQYF. The CDR3, as DNA: TGCGCCAGCAGCCAAGAGGGCGGGGGGGCTCTCTCCTACGAGCAGTACTTC.

The chain has TRBV5-1 and TRBJ2-3, with D perhaps matching TRBD1 (6 bases). The ends were cut back, 0 bases at V and 0 bases at J, with 17 bases in the middle. Germline CDR1 SGHRS, CDR2 YFSETQ. The length of the CDR3 is 18 residues. The CDR3 DNA reads TGCGCCAGCAGCTTGGGGTTTACAGGGTTGGGAAGCACAGATACGCAGTATTTT. This gives the protein CASSLGFTGLGSTDTQYF.

The CDR3, as DNA: TGTGCCAGCAGTTCGACCACGGGGGCCAAAAACATTCAGTACTTC. Translated: CASSSTTGAKNIQYF. This chain joins TRBV27 and TRBJ2-4, with D perhaps TRBD2 (5 bases). The CDR3 length is 15 residues. V was trimmed by 4 bases and J by 1 base, leaving 11 bases between them. CDR1 is MNHEY and CDR2 is SMNVEV in the germline V gene (reference sequence).

This clone was detected only a few times. V and J are TRBV27 and TRBJ2-3, with D unclear. V lost 2 bases and J lost 5, with 5 bases in between. There are 12 residues in the CDR3. In germline, CDR1 is MNHEY, CDR2 SMNVEV (reference sequence). Written as DNA, the CDR3 is TGTGCCAGCAGTTTAGACCTAGATACGCAGTATTTT. This translates into CASSLDLDTQYF.

The chain recombines TRBV29-1 with TRBJ2-3, with TRBD2 matching 10 bases. Germline CDR1 reads SQVTM; CDR2 reads ANQGSEA. This CDR3 contains 14 residues. V gave up 3 bases and J gave up 1 base; unmatched junction bases: 1. Here the CDR3 reads CSVESGGGTDTQYF. The CDR3, as DNA: TGCAGCGTTGAGAGCGGGGGGGGCACAGATACGCAGTATTTT.

The chain uses TRBV30 and TRBJ2-3; D uncertain. V was shortened by 0 bases and J by 2 bases, with 9 bases between the two germline ends. The CDR3 is 14 amino acids. CDR1 and CDR2 (germline): GTSNPN, SVGIG (reference sequence). The CDR3 nucleotides are TGTGCCTGGAGTGTAGGCGGATCCACAGATACGCAGTATTTT. Its protein is CAWSVGGSTDTQYF.

This clone was detected only once. V gene TRBV9 combines with J gene TRBJ2-7; 8 positions match TRBD1. The CDR3 length is 15 residues. Germline CDR1 is SGDLS and CDR2 is YYNGEE. The V and J ends lost 3 bases and 3 bases, in that order; junction bases with no gene match: 8. The CDR3 nucleotides read TGTGCCAGCAGCGCCGGGACAGGAAGTTTCTACGAGCAGTACTTC. Translation gives CASSAGTGSFYEQYF. Using reference TRBV9 and TRBJ2-7 for the parts outside the CDR3, the full variable domain is DSGVTQTPKHLITATGQRVTLRCSPRSGDLSVYWYQQSLDQGLQFLIQYYNGEERAKGNILERFSAQQFPDLHSELNLSSLELGDSALYFCASSAGTGSFYEQYFGPGTRLTVT.

The rearrangement joins TRBV5-1 to TRBJ1-1; D uncertain. Trimming stripped 0 bases from V and 5 bases from J, with 5 bases between. The CDR3 is made up of 12 amino acids. Germline-derived CDR1 and CDR2 are SGHRS and YFSETQ. The CDR3 region is CASSLVGTEAFF. The CDR3 DNA sequence: TGCGCCAGCAGCTTGGTGGGAACTGAAGCTTTCTTT.

This clone was counted only a few times. The chain uses TRBV1 and TRBJ2-1; TRBD2 was called by the table and not checked on the DNA. TRBV1 is shown as a pseudogene. This CDR3 has 14 amino acids. The CDR3 loop reads CTSSWGGGYNEQFF. The DNA of the CDR3 is TGCACCAGCAGCTGGGGGGGCGGATACAATGAGCAGTTCTTC.

This clone is a singleton in its sample. This chain joins TRBV28 and TRBJ2-7, with D possibly called TRBD1 or TRBD2 (5 bases each). V was pared by 1 base and J by 5 bases, with 15 bases between. Germline lookup yields CDR1 MDHEN and CDR2 SYDVKM. The CDR3 is made up of 15 amino acids. The CDR3 coding sequence is TGTGCCAGCAGTTTATCGTATTTGGGGGTTAACGAGCAGTACTTC. Its protein product is CASSLSYLGVNEQYF.

The chain couples TRBV5-1 to TRBJ2-7; D possibly corresponds to TRBD2 (6 bases). The germline CDR1 and CDR2 sequences are SGHRS and YFSETQ. This CDR3 comprises 16 residues. V lost 0 bases and J lost 4, with 17 bases in between. CDR3 nucleotide sequence: TGCGCCAGCAGCTTGGGATTATCGGGGGATGGGTACGAGCAGTACTTC. Protein sequence: CASSLGLSGDGYEQYF.

This sequence joins TRBV6-4 and TRBJ2-1; perhaps TRBD1 as D (5 bases). Germline CDR1 reads MRHNA; CDR2 reads SNTAGT. The CDR3 consists of 20 residues. The germline V and J ends were trimmed by 6 bases and 1 base, with 28 bases remaining between them. The CDR3 is CASRHGKRGAHRLSYNEQFF. The CDR3 bases are TGTGCCAGCAGGCATGGGAAAAGGGGCGCTCACCGTTTATCCTACAATGAGCAGTTCTTC.

Remarks on this clone: This may be a read error: a much more frequent sequence differs by one nucleotide. V is TRBV7-3 and J is TRBJ2-5; 7 nucleotides line up with TRBD2. Per germline, CDR1 SGHTA and CDR2 FQGTGA. V dropped 3 bases and J dropped 2; count of bases not matched to a gene: 0. The CDR3 totals 13 residues. CDR3: CASSLGGQETQYF. The CDR3 nucleotides are TGTGCCAGCAGCTTGGGGGGGCAAGAGACCCAGTACTTC. Full variable domain (missing parts from reference TRBV7-3 and TRBJ2-5): GAGVSQTPSNKVTEKGKYVELRCDPISGHTALYWYRQSLGQGPEFLIYFQGTGAADDSGLPNDRFFAVRPEGSVSTLKIQRTERGDSAVYLCASSLGGQETQYFGPGTRLLVL.

The J gene is TRBJ1-2, the V gene TRBV5-1, with TRBD1 matching over 9 bases. V lost 4 bases and J lost 6; bases outside the gene matches: 7. The germline CDR1 and CDR2 sequences are SGHRS and YFSETQ. There are 14 residues in the CDR3. The CDR3 spells CASSMDRGYHGYTF. The DNA of the CDR3 is TGCGCCAGCAGCATGGACAGGGGATACCATGGCTACACCTTC.

The chain combines TRBV27 with TRBJ1-2, with 10 bases aligning to TRBD1. This CDR3 is 15 amino acids long. After removal of 5 bases from V and 0 bases from J, the junction contained 3 bases not matched to a gene. CDR1 is MNHEY and CDR2 is SMNVEV in the germline V gene (reference sequence). In DNA form, the CDR3 reads TGTGCCAGCAGTCGGGGACAGGGGACTAACTATGGCTACACCTTC. Its translation: CASSRGQGTNYGYTF.

This clone has a handful of counts. CDR3 amino acids: CASSLGVFYEQYF. In nucleotides, the CDR3 is TGTGCCAGCAGTTTAGGGGTTTTCTACGAGCAGTACTTC. This chain joins TRBV27 and TRBJ2-7; D gene ambiguous. The CDR3 runs to 13 residues. Looked up from germline, CDR1 is MNHEY and CDR2 is SMNVEV (reference sequence). V lost 2 bases to trimming and J lost 3 bases, with 8 bases between them.

The chain has TRBV10-3 and TRBJ1-6, with D possibly matching TRBD1 (5 bases). Germline V gene sequence: CDR1 ENHRY, CDR2 SYGVKD. V dropped 3 bases and J dropped 8 bases, with 14 bases sitting between them. CDR3 length: 15 residues. CDR3 DNA sequence: TGTGCCATCAGTGACAGGGAGGGAAGGGATTCACCCCTCCACTTT. This encodes CAISDREGRDSPLHF.

The V and J genes are TRBV4-2 and TRBJ1-4; unclear D gene. The CDR3 covers 14 residues. Germline loops: CDR1 LGHNA, CDR2 YNFKEQ. Trimming stripped 0 bases from V and 5 bases from J, with 7 bases between. Written as DNA, the CDR3 is TGTGCCAGCAGCCAAGAGGCGGAGAATGAAAAACTGTTTTTT. It is translated as CASSQEAENEKLFF.

The rearrangement links TRBV18 to TRBJ2-7; D not resolved. The V end was cut by 6 bases, the J end by 5 bases, with 14 bases between. The CDR3 is made up of 13 amino acids. Per the germline V gene, CDR1 is KGHSH and CDR2 is LQKENI. The CDR3, as DNA: TGTGCCAGCTCGGTGTCAATGCAAGACGAGCAGTACTTC. This sequence encodes CASSVSMQDEQYF.

V gene TRBV9 combines with J gene TRBJ2-1; TRBD2 matches 13 bases. CDR3 length: 16 amino acids. Trimming took 3 bases from V and 9 from J; bases not matched to a gene: 9. In germline, CDR1 is SGDLS, CDR2 YYNGEE. The CDR3 here is CASSGAGTSGITEQFF. In nucleotides, the CDR3 is TGTGCCAGCAGCGGTGCAGGGACTAGCGGGATTACTGAGCAGTTCTTC. Full variable domain (remainder filled in from reference TRBV9 and TRBJ2-1): DSGVTQTPKHLITATGQRVTLRCSPRSGDLSVYWYQQSLDQGLQFLIQYYNGEERAKGNILERFSAQQFPDLHSELNLSSLELGDSALYFCASSGAGTSGITEQFFGPGTRLTVL.

This clone appeared a few times. The chain uses TRBV6-5 and TRBJ2-7; weak D call: TRBD2 (5 bases). Germline assignment: CDR1 MNHEY and CDR2 SVGAGI. The CDR3 is made up of 16 amino acids. The ends were cut back, 0 bases at V and 0 bases at J, with 12 bases in the middle. CDR3 coding DNA: TGTGCCAGCAGTTACTCAGAGGGCTTCAGCTCCTACGAGCAGTACTTC. It codes for CASSYSEGFSSYEQYF.

The rearrangement joins TRBV5-1 to TRBJ2-3; 9 bases line up with TRBD2. V dropped 2 bases and J dropped 5; count of bases not matched to a gene: 3. This CDR3 has 14 residues. Germline lookup yields CDR1 SGHRS and CDR2 YFSETQ. This CDR3 is CASSLAGGRDTQYF. CDR3 bases: TGCGCCAGCAGCTTAGCGGGGGGCAGAGATACGCAGTATTTT.

The chain joins TRBV29-1 to TRBJ1-2, with D hard to call. CDR1 and CDR2 (germline): SQVTM, ANQGSEA. CDR3 length: 13 residues. The V end lost 3 bases, the J end lost 4 bases, and 12 bases lay between the germline ends. CDR3 nucleotides: TGCAGCGTTGAGACCGGGGTCCTCTATGGCTACACCTTC. Protein sequence: CSVETGVLYGYTF.

This clone was counted a single time. The V and J genes are TRBV19 and TRBJ1-5, with D uncertain. From germline, CDR1 is LNHDA and CDR2 SQIVND (reference sequence). This CDR3 is built from 11 residues. The V gene lost 1 base and the J gene lost 14 bases, with 9 bases spanning the gap. The CDR3 DNA sequence: TGTGCCAGTAGTATAGGCTACATAAAGCATTTT. Its protein product is CASSIGYIKHF.

A remark on this clone: Distinct nucleotide sequences in the sample also encode this CDR3. The chain recombines TRBV30 with TRBJ2-3, with D unresolved. The CDR3 covers 12 residues. Trimming removed 0 bases from V and 6 bases from J, with 7 bases in between. The germline V gene has CDR1 GTSNPN and CDR2 SVGIG (reference sequence). CDR3 loop: CAWSVETDTQYF. The CDR3 region has the DNA TGTGCCTGGAGTGTTGAGACGGATACGCAGTATTTT. The entire variable domain, with the rest obtained from reference TRBV30 and TRBJ2-3, is as follows: SQTIHQWPATLVQPVGSPLSLECTVEGTSNPNLYWYRQAAGRGLQLLFYSVGIGQISSEVPQNLSASRPQDRQFILSSKKLLLSDSGFYLCAWSVETDTQYFGPGTRLTVL.

The J gene is TRBJ2-5, the V gene TRBV7-9; 8 nucleotides line up with TRBD2. Germline loops: CDR1 SEHNR, CDR2 FQNEAQ (reference sequence). The CDR3 is made up of 15 amino acids. The trim removed 1 base at V and 2 bases at J, leaving 3 bases unmatched. The CDR3, as DNA: TGTGCCAGCAGCTTAGGACTAGCGATACAAGAGACCCAGTACTTC. Translating it yields CASSLGLAIQETQYF.

The J gene is TRBJ2-5, the V gene TRBV14, with D perhaps matching TRBD2 (6 bases). The V gene lost 4 bases and the J gene lost 5 bases, with 11 bases spanning the gap. CDR1 is SGHDN and CDR2 is FVKESK in the germline V gene. CDR3 size: 13 residues. In DNA, the CDR3 is TGTGCCAGCAGCCTCAGCGGGCTGGAGACCCAGTACTTC. Translating it yields CASSLSGLETQYF.

The V call is TRBV19, the J call TRBJ2-2; tentative D call: TRBD1 (5 bases). V shed 5 bases and J shed 2 bases, with 15 bases lying between them. The CDR3 length is 16 residues. From germline, CDR1 is LNHDA and CDR2 SQIVND (reference sequence). CDR3 protein: CASSRLDNLNTGELFF. CDR3 nucleotide sequence: TGTGCCAGTAGTCGCCTGGACAACCTCAACACCGGGGAGCTGTTTTTT. Full variable domain (rest looked up from reference TRBV19 and TRBJ2-2): DGGITQSPKYLFRKEGQNVTLSCEQNLNHDAMYWYRQDPGQGLRLIYYSQIVNDFQKGDIAEGYSVSREKKESFPLTVTSAQKNPTAFYLCASSRLDNLNTGELFFGEGSRLTVL.